The source of this TCR beta chain is a study of T cell responses to AZD1222 COVID-19 vaccine. Background on the study: Second-dose intervals of approximately 4 or approximately 12 weeks were pooled.

Findings and caveats of the study: Vaccine-associated CD4 TCRs spanned spike, dominant at 160-218 and 743-854. Females made up more of the donors, who were largely white British, and clonal diversity may have come out too low. The study found Spike-specific TCR breadth and depth rose after two AZD1222 doses.

TCRdb's copy holds only in-frame clones and misses some; the assay was immunoSEQ multiplex PCR. The sample carries 90,000 to 95,000 clones, more than 75% recorded once. As regards this clone: Its target is not known.

From germline, CDR1 is SGHRS and CDR2 YFSETQ. V was trimmed by 4 bases and J by 0 bases, leaving 10 bases between them. The CDR3 loop spans 15 amino acids. This receptor was obtained from an adult in good health. The chain has TRBV5-1 and TRBJ1-4, with D unclear. The material was peripheral blood, obtained on day 0 of AZD1222 vaccination. CDR3 DNA: TGCGCCAGCAGCCTTTTTTCCGCAACTAATGAAAAACTGTTTTTT. Translating gives CASSLFSATNEKLFF.